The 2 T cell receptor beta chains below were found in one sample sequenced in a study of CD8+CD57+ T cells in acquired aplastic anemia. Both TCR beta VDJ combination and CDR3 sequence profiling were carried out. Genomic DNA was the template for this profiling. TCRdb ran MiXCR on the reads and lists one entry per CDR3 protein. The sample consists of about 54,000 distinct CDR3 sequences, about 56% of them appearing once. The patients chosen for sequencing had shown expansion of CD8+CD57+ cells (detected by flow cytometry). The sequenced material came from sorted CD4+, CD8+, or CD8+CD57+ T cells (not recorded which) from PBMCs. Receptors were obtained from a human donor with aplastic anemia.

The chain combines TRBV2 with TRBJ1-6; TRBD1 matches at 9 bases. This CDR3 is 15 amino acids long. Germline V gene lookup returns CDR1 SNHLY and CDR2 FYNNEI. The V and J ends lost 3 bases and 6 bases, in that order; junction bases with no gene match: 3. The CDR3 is CASSDLGQGNSPLHF. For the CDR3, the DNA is TGTGCCAGCAGTGACTTGGGACAGGGTAATTCACCCCTCCACTTT.

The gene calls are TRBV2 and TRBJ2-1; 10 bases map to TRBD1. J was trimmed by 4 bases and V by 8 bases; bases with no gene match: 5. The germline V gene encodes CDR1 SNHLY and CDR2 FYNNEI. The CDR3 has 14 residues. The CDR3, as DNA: TGTGCCAGCTTAGTGGGACAGGGGTACAATGAGCAGTTCTTC. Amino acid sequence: CASLVGQGYNEQFF.